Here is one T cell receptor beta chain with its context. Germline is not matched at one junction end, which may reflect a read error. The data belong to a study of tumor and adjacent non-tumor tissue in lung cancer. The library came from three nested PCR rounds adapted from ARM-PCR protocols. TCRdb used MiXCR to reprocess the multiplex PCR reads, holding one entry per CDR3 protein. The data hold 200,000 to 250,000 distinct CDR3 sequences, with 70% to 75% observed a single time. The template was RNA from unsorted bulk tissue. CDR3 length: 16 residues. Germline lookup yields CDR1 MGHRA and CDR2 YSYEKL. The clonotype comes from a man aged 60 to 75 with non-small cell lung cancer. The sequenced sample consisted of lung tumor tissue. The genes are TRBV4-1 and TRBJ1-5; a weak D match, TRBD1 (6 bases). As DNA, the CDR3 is TGCGCCAGCAGCCAGGCATGGGGGCATTTAAAACAGCTCCAGCATTTT. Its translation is CASSQAWGHLKQLQHF.